This TCR beta chain was sequenced during a study of T cells in Graves' hyperthyroidism and ophthalmopathy. A few counts support this clonotype. Germline V CDR1 and CDR2: SGHRS, YFSETQ. This CDR3 spans 16 amino acids. The trim removed 4 bases at V and 5 bases at J, leaving 11 bases unmatched. Regions amplified from RNA transcripts were the TCR beta CDR3 regions. The primer set for the first-round RT-PCR of the TCR CDR3 was HTBI. In TCRdb, the multiplex PCR reads were re-called with MiXCR into one record per CDR3 protein. The table lists some 510,000 distinct CDR3 sequences, around 20% of them singletons.

The chain is built from TRBV5-1 and TRBJ1-2; 10 bases agree with TRBD1. The clonotype comes from a man aged 18-30 years with Graves' hyperthyroidism. Specimen: blood. As DNA, the CDR3 is TGCGCCAGCAGCCCTCGGACAGGGGGTTTAGAGTATGGCTACACCTTC. Its protein product is CASSPRTGGLEYGYTF.